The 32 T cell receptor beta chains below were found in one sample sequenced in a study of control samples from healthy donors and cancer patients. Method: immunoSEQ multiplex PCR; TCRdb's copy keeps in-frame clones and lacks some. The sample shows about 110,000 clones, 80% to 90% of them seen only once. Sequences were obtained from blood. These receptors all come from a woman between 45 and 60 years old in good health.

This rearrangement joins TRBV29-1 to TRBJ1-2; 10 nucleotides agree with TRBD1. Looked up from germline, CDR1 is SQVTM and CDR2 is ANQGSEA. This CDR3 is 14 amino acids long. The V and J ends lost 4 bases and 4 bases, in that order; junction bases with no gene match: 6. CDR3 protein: CSVVARTGGYGYTF. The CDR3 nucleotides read TGCAGCGTTGTCGCCCGGACAGGGGGCTATGGCTACACCTTC.

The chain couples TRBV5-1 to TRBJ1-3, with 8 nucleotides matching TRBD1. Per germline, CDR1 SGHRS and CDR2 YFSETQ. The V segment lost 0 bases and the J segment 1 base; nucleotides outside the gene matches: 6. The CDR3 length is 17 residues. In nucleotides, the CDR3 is TGCGCCAGCAGCTTGGTCCGAACAGGGGGATCTGGAAACACCATATATTTT. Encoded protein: CASSLVRTGGSGNTIYF.

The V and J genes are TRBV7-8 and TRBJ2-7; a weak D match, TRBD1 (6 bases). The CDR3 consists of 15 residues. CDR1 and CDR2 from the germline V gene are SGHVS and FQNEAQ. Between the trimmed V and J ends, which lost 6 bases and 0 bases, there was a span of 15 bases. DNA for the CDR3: TGTGCCAGCAGGCACAGGGTCCGATACTCCTACGAGCAGTACGTC. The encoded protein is CASRHRVRYSYEQYV.

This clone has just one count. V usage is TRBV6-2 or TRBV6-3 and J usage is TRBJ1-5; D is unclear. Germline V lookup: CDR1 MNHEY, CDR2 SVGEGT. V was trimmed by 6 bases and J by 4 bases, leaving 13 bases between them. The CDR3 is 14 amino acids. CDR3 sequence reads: CASSQAGLNQPQHF. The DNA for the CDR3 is TGTGCCAGCAGCCAGGCGGGGTTAAATCAGCCCCAGCATTTT.

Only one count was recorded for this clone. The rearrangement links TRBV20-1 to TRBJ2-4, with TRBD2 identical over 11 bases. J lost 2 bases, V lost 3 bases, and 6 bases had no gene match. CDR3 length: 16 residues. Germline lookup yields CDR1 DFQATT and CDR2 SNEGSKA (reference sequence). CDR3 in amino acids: CSASGASGRSKNIQYF. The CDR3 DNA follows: TGCAGTGCTAGTGGGGCTAGCGGGAGGTCCAAAAACATTCAGTACTTC.

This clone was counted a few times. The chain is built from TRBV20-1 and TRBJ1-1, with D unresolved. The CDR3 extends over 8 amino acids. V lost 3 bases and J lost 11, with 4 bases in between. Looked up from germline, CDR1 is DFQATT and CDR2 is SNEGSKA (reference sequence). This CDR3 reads CSASRAFF. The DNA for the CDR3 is TGCAGTGCTAGTCGGGCTTTCTTT.

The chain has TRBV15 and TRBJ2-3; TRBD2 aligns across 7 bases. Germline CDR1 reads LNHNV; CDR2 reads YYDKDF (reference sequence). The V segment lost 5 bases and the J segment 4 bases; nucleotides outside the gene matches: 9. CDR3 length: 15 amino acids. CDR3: CATSDRRETADTQYF. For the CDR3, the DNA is TGTGCCACCAGCGACCGGCGGGAGACGGCAGATACGCAGTATTTT.

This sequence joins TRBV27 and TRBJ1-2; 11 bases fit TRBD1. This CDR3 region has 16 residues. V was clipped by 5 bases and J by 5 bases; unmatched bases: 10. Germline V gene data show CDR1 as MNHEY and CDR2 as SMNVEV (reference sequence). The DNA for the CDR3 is TGTGCCAGCAGTCCAGGACAGGGGGCCTTCTTTTATGGCTACACCTTC. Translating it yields CASSPGQGAFFYGYTF.

The CDR3 DNA follows: TGTGCCAGCAGCTCTCTGACAGGGATCAAGAGCTACACCTTC. Residues: CASSSLTGIKSYTF. The gene calls are TRBV7-9 and TRBJ1-2; 7 nucleotides agree with TRBD1. Trimming removed 4 bases from V and 9 bases from J; junction bases left unmatched: 11. CDR1 is SEHNR and CDR2 is FQNEAQ in the germline V gene (reference sequence). The CDR3 loop spans 14 amino acids.

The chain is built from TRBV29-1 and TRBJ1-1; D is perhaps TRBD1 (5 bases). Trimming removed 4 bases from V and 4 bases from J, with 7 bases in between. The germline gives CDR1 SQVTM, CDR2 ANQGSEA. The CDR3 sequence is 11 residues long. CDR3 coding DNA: TGCAGCGTTGTGGGGGGCACTGAAGCTTTCTTT. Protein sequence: CSVVGGTEAFF.

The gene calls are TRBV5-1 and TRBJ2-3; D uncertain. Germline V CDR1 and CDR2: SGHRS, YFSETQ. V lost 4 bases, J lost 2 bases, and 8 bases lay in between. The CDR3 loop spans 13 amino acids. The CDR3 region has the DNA TGCGCCAGCAGCCTCGGTCCCACAGATACGCAGTATTTT. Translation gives CASSLGPTDTQYF.

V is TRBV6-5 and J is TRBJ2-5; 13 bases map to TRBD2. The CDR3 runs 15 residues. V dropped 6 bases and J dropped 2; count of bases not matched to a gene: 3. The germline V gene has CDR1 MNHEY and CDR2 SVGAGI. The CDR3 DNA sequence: TGTGCCAGCAGCATACTAGCGGGAGGGCAAGAGACCCAGTACTTC. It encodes CASSILAGGQETQYF.

The CDR3 DNA reads TGTGCCAGCAGCTTAGTACAGACCGAGGATCAGCCCCAGCATTTT. Encoded protein: CASSLVQTEDQPQHF. The V call is TRBV7-2, the J call TRBJ1-5; D not certain. Trimming left V 1 base short and J 5 bases short, with 12 bases between. Germline assignment: CDR1 SGHTA and CDR2 FQGNSA. This CDR3 has 15 residues.

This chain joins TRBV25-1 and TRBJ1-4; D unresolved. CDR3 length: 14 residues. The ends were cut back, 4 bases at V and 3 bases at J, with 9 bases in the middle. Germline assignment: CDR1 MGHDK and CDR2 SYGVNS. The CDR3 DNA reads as TGTGCCAGCAGTGTGGGAGGGTCTAATGAAAAACTGTTTTTT. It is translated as CASSVGGSNEKLFF.

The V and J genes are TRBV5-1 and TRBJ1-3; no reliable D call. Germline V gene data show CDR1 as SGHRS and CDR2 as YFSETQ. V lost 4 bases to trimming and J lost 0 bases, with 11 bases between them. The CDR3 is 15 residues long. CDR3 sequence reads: CASSPKRNSGNTIYF. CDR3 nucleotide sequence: TGCGCCAGCAGCCCTAAGCGGAACTCTGGAAACACCATATATTTT.

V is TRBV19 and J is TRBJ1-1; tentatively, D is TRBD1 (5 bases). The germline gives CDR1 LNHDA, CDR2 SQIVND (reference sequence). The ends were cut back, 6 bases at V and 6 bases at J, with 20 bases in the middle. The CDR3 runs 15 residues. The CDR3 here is CASRNPGTPPAEAFF. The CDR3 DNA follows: TGTGCCAGTAGGAACCCCGGGACCCCTCCGGCTGAAGCTTTCTTT.

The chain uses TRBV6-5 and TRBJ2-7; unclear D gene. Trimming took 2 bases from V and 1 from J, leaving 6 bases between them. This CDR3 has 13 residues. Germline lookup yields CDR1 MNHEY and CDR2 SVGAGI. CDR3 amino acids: CASSYGQSYEQYV. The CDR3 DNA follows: TGTGCCAGCAGTTACGGGCAGTCCTACGAGCAGTACGTC.

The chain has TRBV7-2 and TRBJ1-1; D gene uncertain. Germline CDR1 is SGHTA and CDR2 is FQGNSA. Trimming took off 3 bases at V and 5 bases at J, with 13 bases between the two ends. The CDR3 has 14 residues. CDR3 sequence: CASSLGSYGTEAFF. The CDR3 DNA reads TGTGCCAGCAGCTTGGGATCTTATGGGACTGAAGCTTTCTTT.

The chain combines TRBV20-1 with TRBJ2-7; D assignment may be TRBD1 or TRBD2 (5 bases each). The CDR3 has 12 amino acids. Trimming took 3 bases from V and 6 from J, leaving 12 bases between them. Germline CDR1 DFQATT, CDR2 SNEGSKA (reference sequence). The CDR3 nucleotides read TGCAGTGCTAGTAGGGACCAGGGCGAGCAGTACGTC. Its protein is CSASRDQGEQYV.

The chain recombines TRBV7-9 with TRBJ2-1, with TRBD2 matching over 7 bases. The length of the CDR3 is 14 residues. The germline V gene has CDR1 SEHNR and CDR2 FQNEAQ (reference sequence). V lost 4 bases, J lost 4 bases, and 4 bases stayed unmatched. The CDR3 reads CASSSLAVYNEQFF. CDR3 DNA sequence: TGTGCCAGCAGCTCTCTAGCGGTTTACAATGAGCAGTTCTTC. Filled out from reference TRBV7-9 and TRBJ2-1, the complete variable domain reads DTGVSQNPRHKITKRGQNVTFRCDPISEHNRLYWYRQTLGQGPEFLTYFQNEAQLEKSRLLSDRFSAERPKGSFSTLEIQRTEQGDSAMYLCASSSLAVYNEQFFGPGTRLTVL.

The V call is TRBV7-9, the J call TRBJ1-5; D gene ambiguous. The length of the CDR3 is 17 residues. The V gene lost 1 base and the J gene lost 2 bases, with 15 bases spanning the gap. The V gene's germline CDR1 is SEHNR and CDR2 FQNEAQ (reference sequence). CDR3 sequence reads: CASSLGLRTGGNQPQHF. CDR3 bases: TGTGCCAGCAGCTTAGGACTACGCACTGGGGGCAATCAGCCCCAGCATTTT. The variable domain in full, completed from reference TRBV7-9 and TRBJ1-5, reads DTGVSQNPRHKITKRGQNVTFRCDPISEHNRLYWYRQTLGQGPEFLTYFQNEAQLEKSRLLSDRFSAERPKGSFSTLEIQRTEQGDSAMYLCASSLGLRTGGNQPQHFGDGTRLSIL.

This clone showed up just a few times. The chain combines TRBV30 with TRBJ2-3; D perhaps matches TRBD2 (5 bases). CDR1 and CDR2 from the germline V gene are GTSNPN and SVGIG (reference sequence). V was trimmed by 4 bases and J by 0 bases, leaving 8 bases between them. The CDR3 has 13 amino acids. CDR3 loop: CAWTRGSTDTQYF. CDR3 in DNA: TGTGCCTGGACACGGGGAAGCACAGATACGCAGTATTTT. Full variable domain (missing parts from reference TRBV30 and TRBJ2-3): SQTIHQWPATLVQPVGSPLSLECTVEGTSNPNLYWYRQAAGRGLQLLFYSVGIGQISSEVPQNLSASRPQDRQFILSSKKLLLSDSGFYLCAWTRGSTDTQYFGPGTRLTVL.

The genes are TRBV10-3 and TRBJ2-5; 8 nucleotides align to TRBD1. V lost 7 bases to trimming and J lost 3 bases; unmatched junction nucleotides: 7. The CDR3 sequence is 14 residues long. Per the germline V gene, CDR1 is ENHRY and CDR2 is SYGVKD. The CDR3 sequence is CAIKDGTGKETQYF. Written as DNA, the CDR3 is TGTGCCATCAAGGACGGGACAGGCAAAGAGACCCAGTACTTC.

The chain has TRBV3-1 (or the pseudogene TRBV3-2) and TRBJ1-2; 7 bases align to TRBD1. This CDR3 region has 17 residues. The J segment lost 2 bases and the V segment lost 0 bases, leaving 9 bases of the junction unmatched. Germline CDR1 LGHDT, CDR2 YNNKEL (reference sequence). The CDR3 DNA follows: TGTGCCAGCAGCCAAGACACGACAGGGAAGAGGAACTATGGCTACACCTTC. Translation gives CASSQDTTGKRNYGYTF.

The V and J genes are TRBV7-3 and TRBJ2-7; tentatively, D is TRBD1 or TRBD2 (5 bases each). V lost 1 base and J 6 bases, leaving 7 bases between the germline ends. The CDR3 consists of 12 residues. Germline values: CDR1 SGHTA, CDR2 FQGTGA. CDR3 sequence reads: CASSLIGGEQYF. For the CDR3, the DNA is TGTGCCAGCAGCTTAATTGGGGGCGAGCAGTACTTC.

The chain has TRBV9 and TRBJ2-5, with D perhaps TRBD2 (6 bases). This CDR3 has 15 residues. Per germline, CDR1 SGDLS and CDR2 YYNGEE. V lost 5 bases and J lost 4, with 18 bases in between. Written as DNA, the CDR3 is TGTGCCAGCAGTGCTTCCCCAGCGGGCGGAGAGACCCAGTACTTC. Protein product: CASSASPAGGETQYF.

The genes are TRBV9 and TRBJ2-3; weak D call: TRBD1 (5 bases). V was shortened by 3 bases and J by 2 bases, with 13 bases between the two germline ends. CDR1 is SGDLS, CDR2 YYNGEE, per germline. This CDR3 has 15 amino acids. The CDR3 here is CASSAERGPTDTQYF. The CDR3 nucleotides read TGTGCCAGCAGCGCAGAAAGGGGTCCCACAGATACGCAGTATTTT.

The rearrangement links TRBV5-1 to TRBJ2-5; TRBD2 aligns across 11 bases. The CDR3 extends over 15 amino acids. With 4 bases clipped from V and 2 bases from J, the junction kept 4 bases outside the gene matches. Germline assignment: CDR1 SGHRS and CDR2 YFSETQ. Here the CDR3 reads CASSTTSGVQETQYF. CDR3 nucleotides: TGCGCCAGCAGCACGACTAGCGGGGTACAAGAGACCCAGTACTTC.

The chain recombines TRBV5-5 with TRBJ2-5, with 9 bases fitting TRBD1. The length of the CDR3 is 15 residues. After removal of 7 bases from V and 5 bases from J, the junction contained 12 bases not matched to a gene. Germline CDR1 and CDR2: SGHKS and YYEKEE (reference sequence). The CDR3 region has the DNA TGTGCCAGCGGATCCGGGACAGGGTTTATTGAGACCCAGTACTTC. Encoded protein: CASGSGTGFIETQYF.

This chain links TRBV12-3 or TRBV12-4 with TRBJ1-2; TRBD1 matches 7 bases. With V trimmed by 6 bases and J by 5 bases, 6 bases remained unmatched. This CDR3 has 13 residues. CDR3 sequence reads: CASRSGTAYGYTF. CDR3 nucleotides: TGTGCCAGCAGATCCGGGACAGCTTATGGCTACACCTTC.

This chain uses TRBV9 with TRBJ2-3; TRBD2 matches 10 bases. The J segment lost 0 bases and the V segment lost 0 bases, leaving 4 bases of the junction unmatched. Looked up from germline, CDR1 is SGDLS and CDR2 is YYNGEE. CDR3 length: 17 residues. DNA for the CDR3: TGTGCCAGCAGCGTAGGGTCTAGCGGGGGAAGCACAGATACGCAGTATTTT. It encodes CASSVGSSGGSTDTQYF.

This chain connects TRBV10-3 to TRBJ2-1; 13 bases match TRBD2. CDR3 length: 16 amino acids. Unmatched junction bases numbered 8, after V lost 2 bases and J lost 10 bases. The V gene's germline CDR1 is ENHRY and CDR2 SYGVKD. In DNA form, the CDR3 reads TGTGCCATCAGTGAGCCCACTAGCGGGAGGGCCAGGGAGCAGTTCTTC. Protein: CAISEPTSGRAREQFF.